One and the same sample provided the 16 T cell receptor beta chains below, sequenced in a study of T-cell memory formation after mild COVID-19. TCRdb reprocessed the 5' RACE reads via MiXCR and lists one record per CDR3 protein. The sample includes about 88,000 distinct CDR3 sequences, 20% to 25% of them seen just once. Sequenced sample: PBMCs or a T cell subset sorted from them (not recorded which). The receptor set was obtained from a man in his late teens or twenties who had mild COVID-19 (a few samples of this study predate the infection). Cell type and time point are not known.

This clonotype was counted a few times. The chain recombines TRBV7-9 with TRBJ2-1, with D unresolved. The germline V and J ends were trimmed by 3 bases and 6 bases, with 9 bases remaining between them. This CDR3 is 13 amino acids long. Germline assignment: CDR1 SEHNR and CDR2 FQNEAQ (reference sequence). The CDR3, as DNA: TGTGCCAGCAGCTTGCCCCTACTCAATGAGCAGTTCTTC. This translates into CASSLPLLNEQFF.

J is TRBJ2-3 and V is TRBV7-2; 9 positions match TRBD2. J lost 6 bases, V lost 4 bases, and 11 bases had no gene match. CDR1 is SGHTA, CDR2 FQGNSA, per germline. This CDR3 has 16 residues. The CDR3 loop reads CASSSFAGGAGDTQYF. CDR3 coding DNA: TGTGCCAGCAGCTCTTTCGCGGGGGGGGCCGGTGATACGCAGTATTTT.

A few counts support this clonotype. The chain couples TRBV20-1 to TRBJ1-4, with D unresolved. The CDR3 sequence is 15 residues long. V was pared by 0 bases and J by 6 bases, with 14 bases between. Germline V gene sequence: CDR1 DFQATT, CDR2 SNEGSKA (reference sequence). CDR3 in amino acids: CSARDLATIDEKLFF. The CDR3 nucleotides are TGCAGTGCTAGAGATCTCGCGACGATCGATGAAAAACTGTTTTTT.

This chain joins TRBV27 and TRBJ2-5; 7 bases line up with TRBD2. This CDR3 has 14 amino acids. From germline, CDR1 is MNHEY and CDR2 SMNVEV (reference sequence). With 6 bases clipped from V and 2 bases from J, the junction kept 6 bases outside the gene matches. The CDR3 region has the DNA TGTGCCAGCAGAGGGCTAGCGGAACAAGAGACCCAGTACTTC. It encodes CASRGLAEQETQYF.

V and J are TRBV7-2 and TRBJ2-5, with D hard to call. Germline CDR1 SGHTA, CDR2 FQGNSA. V was trimmed by 3 bases and J by 5 bases, leaving 7 bases between them. CDR3 length: 12 amino acids. The chain's CDR3 is CASSFVGETQYF. The CDR3 region has the DNA TGTGCCAGCAGCTTTGTGGGTGAGACCCAGTACTTC.

The V call is TRBV27, the J call TRBJ2-7; tentatively, D is TRBD1 (6 bases). The CDR3 is made up of 13 amino acids. Germline V gene data show CDR1 as MNHEY and CDR2 as SMNVEV (reference sequence). V was cut by 5 bases and J by 3 bases, with 11 bases left in between. The CDR3 protein is CASSRDTLYEQYV. The CDR3 region has the DNA TGTGCCAGCAGTCGGGACACGCTCTACGAGCAGTACGTC.

This clonotype has a handful of counts. V and J are TRBV3-1 and TRBJ2-7; D is unresolved. Germline V gives CDR1 LGHDT, CDR2 YNNKEL (reference sequence). The germline V and J ends were trimmed by 0 bases and 6 bases, with 9 bases remaining between them. This CDR3 region has 13 residues. CDR3 loop: CASSQDMISEQYV. The CDR3, as DNA: TGTGCCAGCAGCCAAGATATGATCTCCGAGCAGTACGTC.

This rearrangement joins TRBV15 to TRBJ1-2, with D unclear. Germline CDR1 is LNHNV and CDR2 is YYDKDF (reference sequence). The CDR3 has 17 residues. Between the trimmed V and J ends, which lost 0 bases and 0 bases, there was a span of 14 bases. CDR3 sequence: CATSRDRLLEANYGYTF. The CDR3, as DNA: TGTGCCACCAGCAGAGACAGGTTACTCGAAGCTAACTATGGCTACACCTTC.

The rearrangement uses TRBV12-3 or TRBV12-4 and TRBJ2-5; D unresolved. The V gene lost 8 bases and the J gene lost 3 bases, with 16 bases spanning the gap. The CDR3 covers 14 residues. The CDR3 sequence is CASWTESEKETQYF. CDR3 nucleotides: TGTGCCAGCTGGACCGAGAGCGAGAAAGAGACCCAGTACTTC.

The genes are TRBV27 and TRBJ2-2; D not certain. Trimming removed 5 bases at V and 0 bases at J, with 13 bases between. This CDR3 is 16 amino acids long. The germline V gene has CDR1 MNHEY and CDR2 SMNVEV (reference sequence). CDR3 sequence reads: CASSRRGRTNTGELFF. CDR3 nucleotides: TGTGCCAGCAGTCGCCGTGGACGGACGAACACCGGGGAGCTGTTTTTT.

This clonotype has only a few counts. The V call is TRBV4-2, the J call TRBJ2-3, with D possibly matching TRBD1 (5 bases). CDR3 length equals 15 residues. The V end lost 1 base, the J end lost 2 bases, and 10 bases lay between the germline ends. Germline lookup yields CDR1 LGHNA and CDR2 YNFKEQ. CDR3 loop: CASSQVQAVTDTQYF. The CDR3 region has the DNA TGTGCCAGCAGCCAAGTACAGGCAGTCACAGATACGCAGTATTTT.

The chain recombines TRBV7-9 with TRBJ2-7; 8 nucleotides align to TRBD1. The CDR3 loop spans 14 amino acids. Losses at the gene ends were 6 bases for V and 3 bases for J; bases not matched to a gene: 7. Germline CDR1 is SEHNR and CDR2 is FQNEAQ (reference sequence). The CDR3 DNA follows: TGTGCCAGCAGTCCCGGGACAGGCCACTACGAGCAGTACTTC. Its translation: CASSPGTGHYEQYF.

The V call is TRBV5-1, the J call TRBJ2-7; D uncertain. V was pared by 5 bases and J by 3 bases, with 15 bases between. The CDR3 is 14 amino acids. CDR1 and CDR2 from the germline V gene are SGHRS and YFSETQ. The CDR3 here is CASSKYLGYYEQYV. The DNA for the CDR3 is TGCGCCAGCAGTAAGTACTTAGGTTACTACGAGCAGTACGTC.

V and J are TRBV25-1 and TRBJ1-2, with D tentatively TRBD1 (5 bases). The germline gives CDR1 MGHDK, CDR2 SYGVNS. Trimming left V 5 bases short and J 4 bases short, with 11 bases between. This CDR3 has 13 amino acids. Written as DNA, the CDR3 is TGTGCCAGCAGTTCCACAGGATCCTATGGCTACACCTTC. It specifies CASSSTGSYGYTF.

This clonotype has more than one count but fewer than ten. This chain links TRBV4-1 with TRBJ1-2; a weak D match, TRBD1 (5 bases). Trimming pared 4 bases from V and 6 bases from J, leaving 18 bases between. The CDR3 runs 15 residues. In germline, CDR1 is MGHRA, CDR2 YSYEKL. CDR3 sequence: CASSPLRGGRDGYTF. Written as DNA, the CDR3 is TGCGCCAGCAGCCCCCTACGGGGGGGACGGGATGGCTACACCTTC.

V and J are TRBV5-1 and TRBJ2-7; 9 positions agree with TRBD1. This CDR3 contains 18 residues. CDR1 is SGHRS, CDR2 YFSETQ, per germline. The V and J ends lost 0 bases and 5 bases, in that order; junction bases with no gene match: 15. CDR3 sequence reads: CASSLELQGQGKMNEQYF. The CDR3 DNA is TGCGCCAGCAGCTTGGAGCTTCAGGGACAGGGAAAGATGAACGAGCAGTACTTC.